This TCR beta chain emerged from a study of CD4 T cells in relation to SARS-CoV-2 and coronaviruses. For the study at large: After roughly 11 days of antigen culture, PBMC TCR beta CDR3s were sequenced.

Before the COVID-19 pandemic, during about 2010-2019, CD4+ T cells were taken from unexposed donors. CD4+ T cells were isolated from the cells after 10 days of culture. Testing used SARS-CoV-2 S/N and four cold-coronavirus spikes on unexposed-donor CD4+ T cells, cells permitting. Each well had 2 million or so PBMCs in about 5% human AB serum with IL-2. Deletions cut 3 bases from V and 7 bases from J, with 12 bases between. The length of the CDR3 is 13 residues. CDR1 is MNHEY and CDR2 is SMNVEV in the germline V gene (reference sequence). About this clone itself: Its matching antigen is unknown.

Sequencing was performed with immunoSEQ multiplex PCR; in TCRdb, only in-frame clones are kept and a portion is missing. The repertoire holds 25,000 or so clones, with more than 75% as singletons. Sequencing used CD4+ T cells from PBMCs, cultured in vitro. This sequence originates from a human donor in good health. The chain uses TRBV27 and TRBJ1-2, with TRBD1 as a possible D gene (5 bases). For the CDR3, the DNA is TGTGCCAGCAGTTTTCGGGGGTTGCGTGGCTACACCTTC. Its protein product is CASSFRGLRGYTF.